This TCR beta chain was identified in a study of vaccination and CD4 T cells after COVID-19. Per the germline V gene, CDR1 is MNHEY and CDR2 is SVGEGT. The CDR3 spans 12 residues. Trimming removed 7 bases at V and 6 bases at J, with 7 bases between. Oncomine TCR Beta short-read sequencing was applied to DNA from cultured CD4+ T cells. TCRdb ran MiXCR on the PCR reads and lists one entry per CDR3 protein. The table lists roughly 7,500 distinct CDR3 sequences, around half of them singletons. This clonotype was counted a few times. Its antigen is currently unknown. Treatment defined: approximately 10-day PBMC culture with coronavirus spike peptide pools or control peptides (ViraFEST assay).

The J gene is TRBJ1-6, the V gene TRBV6-2 or TRBV6-3; possible D gene TRBD1, 5 bases. This clonotype originated in a human donor who had recovered from COVID-19. Material for sequencing was CD4+ T cells from blood, cultured in vitro. The CDR3 DNA is TGTGCCAGCAAACAGGCTAATTCACCCCTCCACTTT. Encoded protein: CASKQANSPLHF.